The 13 T cell receptor beta chains listed next were all sequenced from one sample in a study of CD8 T cells in Susac syndrome. Random hexamers were used to reverse transcribe the RNA input (roughly 0.5 to 1 ug). A single record per CDR3 protein comes from TCRdb applying MiXCR to the immunoSEQ multiplex PCR reads. The sample lists 150,000 to 160,000 distinct CDR3 sequences, roughly 96% occurring once. The sequenced material came from CD8+ T cells from PBMCs. These receptors all come from a human donor with multiple sclerosis.

V gene TRBV29-1 combines with J gene TRBJ2-2; D unresolved. Germline V gives CDR1 SQVTM, CDR2 ANQGSEA. The germline V and J ends were trimmed by 2 bases and 2 bases, with 6 bases remaining between them. There are 13 residues in the CDR3. CDR3 residues: CSVEKENTGELFF. Here the CDR3 DNA reads TGCAGCGTTGAAAAAGAAAACACCGGGGAGCTGTTTTTT.

This clonotype has a single count. CDR3 coding DNA: TGTGCCAGCAGCGGAGAGGGGACTAGCGGGGTGACAGATACGCAGTATTTT. Protein sequence: CASSGEGTSGVTDTQYF. The chain employs TRBV9 and TRBJ2-3; TRBD2 agrees at 13 bases. Germline-derived CDR1 and CDR2 are SGDLS and YYNGEE. The J segment lost 3 bases and the V segment lost 3 bases, leaving 7 bases of the junction unmatched. The length of the CDR3 is 17 residues. The full variable domain, its missing parts supplied by reference TRBV9 and TRBJ2-3, is DSGVTQTPKHLITATGQRVTLRCSPRSGDLSVYWYQQSLDQGLQFLIQYYNGEERAKGNILERFSAQQFPDLHSELNLSSLELGDSALYFCASSGEGTSGVTDTQYFGPGTRLTVL.

The V and J genes are TRBV20-1 and TRBJ2-4, with TRBD1 identical over 8 bases. With 4 bases clipped from V and 6 bases from J, the junction kept 2 bases outside the gene matches. Germline V gives CDR1 DFQATT, CDR2 SNEGSKA (reference sequence). The CDR3 extends over 12 amino acids. The CDR3 DNA reads as TGCAGTGCTACAGGACAGGGAAACATTCAGTACTTC. Its translation: CSATGQGNIQYF.

The chain couples TRBV9 to TRBJ2-5, with 11 bases identical to TRBD2. This CDR3 contains 14 residues. The V gene's germline CDR1 is SGDLS and CDR2 YYNGEE. The J segment lost 5 bases and the V segment lost 7 bases, leaving 7 bases of the junction unmatched. The CDR3 loop reads CASGVAGGQETQYF. CDR3 in DNA: TGTGCCAGCGGAGTAGCGGGGGGGCAGGAGACCCAGTACTTC.

This sequence joins TRBV30 and TRBJ1-1; TRBD1 matches at 8 bases. The germline CDR1 and CDR2 sequences are GTSNPN and SVGIG (reference sequence). This CDR3 is 14 amino acids long. The J segment lost 1 base and the V segment lost 4 bases, leaving 5 bases of the junction unmatched. DNA for the CDR3: TGTGCCTGGACCACCGGGACAGGGAACACTGAAGCTTTCTTT. Protein product: CAWTTGTGNTEAFF.

This clonotype was counted a single time. The chain has TRBV18 and TRBJ2-7; D might be TRBD1 (7 bases). This CDR3 region has 14 residues. CDR1 is KGHSH, CDR2 LQKENI, per germline. The ends were cut back, 3 bases at V and 3 bases at J, with 12 bases in the middle. The CDR3 protein is CASSPGRGDYEQYV. The CDR3 nucleotides read TGTGCCAGCTCACCGGGCAGGGGGGACTACGAGCAGTACGTC.

The CDR3 DNA is TGCAGCGTTGCTAATGGCTACACCTTC. It translates to CSVANGYTF. V and J are TRBV29-1 and TRBJ1-2, with no clear D. Germline V gene lookup returns CDR1 SQVTM and CDR2 ANQGSEA. The CDR3 runs to 9 residues. Deletions cut 4 bases from V and 6 bases from J, with 3 bases between.

This chain uses TRBV12-3 or TRBV12-4 with TRBJ2-3, with 8 bases identical to TRBD1. Losses at the gene ends were 7 bases for V and 3 bases for J; bases not matched to a gene: 6. There are 14 residues in the CDR3. CDR3: CASTPYRGTDTQYF. The CDR3 DNA is TGTGCCAGCACCCCTTACAGGGGGACAGATACGCAGTATTTT.

The V call is TRBV9, the J call TRBJ2-5, with 8 bases aligning to TRBD2. Germline loops: CDR1 SGDLS, CDR2 YYNGEE. With 0 bases clipped from V and 5 bases from J, the junction kept 6 bases outside the gene matches. This CDR3 is built from 15 residues. The CDR3 DNA sequence: TGTGCCAGCAGCGTAGGGCGGGGGGAGTTGGAGACCCAGTACTTC. Protein: CASSVGRGELETQYF.

The chain couples TRBV20-1 to TRBJ1-2; a possible D gene is TRBD1 (5 bases). This CDR3 region has 14 residues. Trimming cost V 3 bases and J 3 bases, with 14 bases left between them. Germline loops: CDR1 DFQATT, CDR2 SNEGSKA (reference sequence). The CDR3: CSARGGSRYYGYTF. The CDR3 coding sequence is TGCAGTGCTAGGGGGGGATCGAGGTACTATGGCTACACCTTC.

The rearrangement links TRBV7-2 to TRBJ2-3, with 7 positions matching TRBD1. This CDR3 is built from 15 residues. CDR1 and CDR2 (germline): SGHTA, FQGNSA. J gave up 5 bases and V 7 bases, and 12 bases lay outside the gene matches. CDR3 in DNA: TGTGCCAGCACCTCTCTAGGGGGCTGGAAAGATACGCAGTATTTT. Its translation is CASTSLGGWKDTQYF.

This clonotype occurred once. The rearrangement links TRBV12-3 or TRBV12-4 to TRBJ2-2; tentatively, D is TRBD1 (5 bases). This CDR3 spans 15 amino acids. Trimming shortened V by 5 bases and J by 1 base, and 11 bases separated the two germline ends. The CDR3 loop reads CASSRTGGNTGELFF. The CDR3 region has the DNA TGTGCCAGCAGTCGAACAGGTGGGAACACCGGGGAGCTGTTTTTT.

J is TRBJ2-1 and V is TRBV9; no reliable D call. The germline V gene has CDR1 SGDLS and CDR2 YYNGEE. The CDR3 totals 12 residues. V lost 4 bases, J lost 9 bases, and 11 bases lay in between. For the CDR3, the DNA is TGTGCCAGCAGCTCTCGCCCCCTTGAGCAGTTCTTC. Its protein is CASSSRPLEQFF.